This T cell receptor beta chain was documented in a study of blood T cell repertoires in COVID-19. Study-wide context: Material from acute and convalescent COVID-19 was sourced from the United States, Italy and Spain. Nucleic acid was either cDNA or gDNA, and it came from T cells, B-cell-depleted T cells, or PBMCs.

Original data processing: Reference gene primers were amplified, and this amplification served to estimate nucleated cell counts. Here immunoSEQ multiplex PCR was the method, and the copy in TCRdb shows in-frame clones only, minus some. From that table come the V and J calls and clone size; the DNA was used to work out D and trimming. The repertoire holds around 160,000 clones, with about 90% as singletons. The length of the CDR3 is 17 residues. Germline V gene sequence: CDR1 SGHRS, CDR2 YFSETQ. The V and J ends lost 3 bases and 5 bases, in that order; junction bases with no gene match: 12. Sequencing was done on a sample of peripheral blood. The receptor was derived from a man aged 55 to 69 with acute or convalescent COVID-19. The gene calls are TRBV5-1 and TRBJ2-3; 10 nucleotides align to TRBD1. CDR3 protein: CASSSARDRGRRDTQYF. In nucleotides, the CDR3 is TGCGCCAGCAGCTCCGCCCGGGACAGGGGAAGGAGAGATACGCAGTATTTT.